The 3 T cell receptor beta chains presented below share a single source sample, sequenced in a study of T cell responses to AZD1222 COVID-19 vaccine. The repertoire was sequenced with immunoSEQ multiplex PCR; TCRdb's copy has only in-frame clones and lacks some. The table lists about 50,000 clones, 60% to 80% of them singletons. Sequences were derived from peripheral blood, sampled 28 days after the second AZD1222 dose. The receptors stem from an adult who received the AZD1222 COVID-19 vaccine.

The chain has TRBV19 and TRBJ2-7, with D possibly TRBD2 on 6 matching bases. This CDR3 comprises 15 residues. Germline V lookup: CDR1 LNHDA, CDR2 SQIVND (reference sequence). Trimming left V 5 bases short and J 1 base short, with 15 bases between. CDR3 in amino acids: CASSAARDFSYEQYF. In DNA form, the CDR3 reads TGTGCCAGTAGTGCCGCACGGGACTTTTCCTACGAGCAGTACTTC.

The V gene is TRBV10-1, the J gene TRBJ2-3; D unclear. The germline V gene encodes CDR1 WNHNN and CDR2 SYGVQD (reference sequence). The CDR3 runs to 12 residues. V was trimmed by 2 bases and J by 4 bases, leaving 4 bases between them. Written as DNA, the CDR3 is TGCGCCAGCAGTGAGACGGCAGATACGCAGTATTTT. Translating gives CASSETADTQYF.

The chain combines TRBV9 with TRBJ2-3; D possibly corresponds to TRBD2 (6 bases). Per germline, CDR1 SGDLS and CDR2 YYNGEE. The CDR3 sequence is 14 residues long. V lost 7 bases, J lost 0 bases, and 12 bases lay in between. The CDR3 region is CASRGGASTDTQYF. CDR3 sequence (DNA): TGTGCCAGCCGCGGCGGGGCGAGCACAGATACGCAGTATTTT.